This T cell receptor beta chain was identified during a study of cytomegalovirus exposure and HLA in healthy donors (dated by TCRdb to the late 2010s). Background on the whole study: An earlier analysis of 587 of the donors reported 250 to 300 Gb of sequence data and 95 million to 130 million unique TCR beta sequences obtained from approximately 180 million T cells. An early release covering roughly 580 HLA-typed donors comprised 250 to 350 gigabases of sequencing data and around 80 million unique TCR sequences. Among the roughly 390 genotyped donors, around 79% belonged to the genetic ancestry cluster associated with self-reported Caucasian donors. The study was designed to test whether signatures of past pathogen exposure could be identified by cataloging public T cell receptors. The T cell repertoires of under 750 subjects were profiled by immunosequencing and related to cytomegalovirus serostatus. In addition to the first cohort of about 650 subjects, a separate validation cohort of 100 to 150 different subjects was used. To predict cytomegalovirus infection status, the study combined high-throughput TCR immunosequencing, statistical association of individual TCRs with disease status, and machine learning. A later analysis re-analyzed previously published TCR beta repertoires from roughly 690 donors and added high-resolution HLA genotyping to study TCR occurrence patterns. Rather than drawing on any new phenotypic data, the later analysis identified candidate immune exposures from TCR beta sequences and the way those sequences occurred across donors. In an earlier analysis of 500 to 650 of the donors, high-throughput TCR beta sequencing was used to judge whether each TCR beta V gene segment behaved as functional or pseudogenic. Alongside the repertoire data, information on donor age, sex, ethnicity and CMV serostatus was compiled. Genome-wide SNP genotypes for about three fifths of the roughly 670 donors were used in a later genetic analysis, which treated that subset as a discovery cohort. Every discovery cohort repertoire had been produced on one sequencing platform. HLA typing covered class I and class II loci at four-digit resolution. The number of donors typed differed by locus, with about 629-630 for A, B, C, DRB1 and DQB1, 522 for DQA1, 606 for DPA1, and around 450 for DPB1. Because of strong linkage in the cohort, four or five DR-DQ haplotypes were treated as single units for association and clustering. Among some 410 genotyped donors of the cohort, an average of 235,054 unique TCR beta nucleotide sequences were sequenced per donor, roughly a sixth of them non-productive.

The library was generated by the immunoSEQ multiplex PCR assay. The multiplex PCR relied on a mix of 60 forward primers for TCR Vbeta segments and 13 reverse primers for TCR Jbeta segments. The CDR3 region of rearranged TCR beta genes was amplified from genomic DNA by a multiplex PCR assay. The amplified TCR beta libraries were sequenced on the Illumina HiSeq System as 87-base-pair reads. As for how the authors treated the data: A later analysis counted around 72 million unique TCR beta chains across the 550 to 700 repertoires, and some 11 million of these chains were shared by at least two donors. To remove PCR and sequencing errors, raw reads were error-corrected and collapsed into unique sequences using a nearest-neighbor algorithm that merged closely related sequences. V, D and J gene segments were assigned by aligning CDR3 sequences to IMGT reference sequences. Each retained sequence needed at least a six-nucleotide match to both a V gene segment and a J gene segment. Rearrangements were called productive when the CDR3 lacked stop codons and stayed in frame with V and J; all others were non-productive. Following IMGT convention, CDR3 was defined as the stretch from the second conserved V-encoded cysteine to the conserved J-encoded phenylalanine. The earlier analysis of more than 450 of the donors excluded sequences that lacked an unambiguous match to a single V gene segment. An earlier analysis of several hundred of the donors called V segments functional above 56.7% productive rearrangements and segregating when the between-donor standard deviation exceeded 5%. To diagnose cytomegalovirus status from the catalog of TCR beta chain sequences, a statistical classification framework was built. In a later analysis, V and J genes were assigned by comparing TCR nucleotide sequences against IMGT/GENE-DB human TR gene sequences. The TCRdist pipeline was used in a later analysis to assign CDR3 sequences and most-parsimonious VDJ recombination scenarios. In a later analysis, every TCR beta chain was defined by the combination of its CDR3 amino acid sequence and its V-gene family, and reads without a unique V-gene family were dropped. In a later analysis, 450 to 600 highly shared, low-generation-probability nucleotide sequences were removed to address suspected cross-contamination and a sequencing artifact. A later analysis calculated a clonal expansion index for each public chain from normalized within-repertoire ranks of inferred template counts. In a later analysis, generation probabilities were computed using a VDJ recombination model fitted to out-of-frame rearrangements, and the results were checked against IGoR. In a later analysis, hypergeometric tests were used to score TCR-TCR, TCR-HLA and TCR-CMV co-occurrence, with a repertoire-size bias correction applied to TCR pairs. In a later analysis, false discovery rates were estimated by permuting HLA or CMV assignments 20 times. In a later analysis, co-occurring TCRs were grouped using DBSCAN, and TCRdist sequence similarity was added for clustering within HLA-allele-positive subsets. Co-occurrence clustering excluded repertoires with fewer than 30,000 or more than 120,000 public chains, plus five with anomalous nucleotide sharing. TCRdb carries this immuneACCESS record with in-frame sequences only. Its versions omit some clonotypes, under half of them owing to an unresolved V gene in the studies checked, with the rest unexplained. V and J calls and clone size follow that table, whereas D and trimming were derived from the DNA. The sample profile shows more than 95,000 clones; more than 75% of them were found once. Approximately 1.9% of the sample is taken by the ten largest.

General conclusions and limits of the study: According to the authors, the approach could potentially be generalized to other disease states and immunological phenotypes. In a later analysis, TCR association rates were found to vary across HLA loci, with the most associated TCRs seen for DRB1 alleles and the fewest for HLA-C alleles. Strong co-occurrence of HLA alleles, especially DR and DQ, made assigning TCR associations to individual alleles difficult. Because HLA typing was unavailable for some donors at each locus, only the typed subset was used in association tests. In a later genetic analysis, a missense DCLRE1C variant was associated with V-gene and J-gene trimming of TCR beta chains, and the association was replicated in an independent cohort. Some IMGT-functional V segments, including TRBV6-2 and TRBV6-3, could not be distinguished by the 87-base-pair reads and were therefore excluded. A further reported finding was that TCR beta sequences accurately predicted the HLA-A and HLA-B alleles for most subjects in the first cohort. A later genetic analysis reported fewer N-insertions in productive TCRs among donors in an Asian-associated ancestry cluster than the roughly 640-donor mean. Most TCR sequences were seen in very few donors, while some public TCRs were found in many individuals. According to a later analysis, most CMV-associated TCR beta chains appeared to be HLA-restricted, and the HLA associations seemed to be driven largely by CMV exposure. Cytomegalovirus status was reported to be diagnosed by the classifier with high specificity and sensitivity in both the original and validation cohorts. Compared with equally common non-associated chains, HLA-associated TCR beta chains in a later analysis were more clonally expanded and had lower generation probabilities. The cohort was sequenced for TCR beta chains only, and without alpha or paired-chain data the features that could be detected were limited. A few of the identified cytomegalovirus-associated TCR beta chains were confirmed in vitro to be specific for cytomegalovirus antigens. For the cohort, immune exposure information was limited to CMV serostatus. Several of the top co-occurrence clusters appeared to be linked to parvovirus B19, influenza, CMV and Epstein-Barr virus, according to a later analysis. Broadly in line with IMGT annotations, most TCR beta V segments showed up in productive rearrangements about 87% or about 30% of the time in an earlier analysis of around 600 of the donors. The study gave a list of some 150 TCR beta chains associated with cytomegalovirus. At a false discovery rate of 0.05, a later analysis linked around 15,000 TCR beta sequences to specific HLA alleles. Presence/absence analyses assumed roughly uniform sequencing depth across donors, an assumption that may not hold. Correlated functional status among segregating V segments might be attributable to linkage disequilibrium, but an unknown experimental factor could not be ruled out. Because counts were too low, some 17 rarely observed V segments, including chromosome 9 orphons, were left out of the earlier analysis of a few hundred of the donors. A cluster of highly shared sequence variants was judged likely to represent a technical artifact of the sequencing pipeline.

The cohort consisted of hundreds of healthy bone marrow donors. Cohort members were all nominally healthy when sampled, although unrecorded immune exposures were likely present. The donor was CMV seronegative and was included in the group of a few hundred seronegative cohort members. A peripheral blood sample was collected from each donor, and TCR beta sequencing was performed on peripheral blood mononuclear cells. Genomic DNA extraction from the blood cell samples was performed with the Qiagen DNeasy Blood Extraction Kit. With regard to this clone: It has no known antigen specificity. Nothing much larger sits one base from this clone, and base qualities are not available.

CDR1 and CDR2 are drawn from the germline V gene: KGHSH, LQKENI. Including cysteine and phenylalanine, the CDR3 has 14 amino acids. This entry keeps only the CDR3 DNA: 42 bases, framed from base 1. V ends up 3 bases short and J 7 bases short, with an unmatched junction base count of 6. The sequence came from a woman between 40 and 50 years old in good health and CMV-seronegative. The rearrangement combines TRBV18 with TRBJ2-1; TRBD1 aligns with 7 central bases. The sequencing input was PBMCs. The CDR3 in this case is CASSPLTGTNEQFF. The DNA reads as follows: TGTGCCAGCTCACCTCTGACAGGGACAAATGAGCAGTTCTTC.